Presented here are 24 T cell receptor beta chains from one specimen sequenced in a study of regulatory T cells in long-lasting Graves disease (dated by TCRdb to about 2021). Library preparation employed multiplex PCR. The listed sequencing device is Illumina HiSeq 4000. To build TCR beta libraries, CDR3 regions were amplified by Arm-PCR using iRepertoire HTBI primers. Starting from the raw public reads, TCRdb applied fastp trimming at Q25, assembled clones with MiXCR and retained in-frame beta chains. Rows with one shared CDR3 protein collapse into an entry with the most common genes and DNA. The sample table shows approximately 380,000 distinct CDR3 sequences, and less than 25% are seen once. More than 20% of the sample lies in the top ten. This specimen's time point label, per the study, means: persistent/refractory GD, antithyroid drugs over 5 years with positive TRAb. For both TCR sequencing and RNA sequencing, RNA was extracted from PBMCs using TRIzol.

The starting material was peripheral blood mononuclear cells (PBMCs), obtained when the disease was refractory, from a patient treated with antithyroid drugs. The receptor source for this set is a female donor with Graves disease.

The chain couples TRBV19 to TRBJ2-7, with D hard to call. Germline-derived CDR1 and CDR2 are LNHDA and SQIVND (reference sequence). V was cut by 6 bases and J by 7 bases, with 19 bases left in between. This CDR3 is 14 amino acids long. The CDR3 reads CASSRRQINGEQYF. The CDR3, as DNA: TGTGCCAGTAGCAGGCGTCAGATAAACGGGGAGCAGTACTTC.

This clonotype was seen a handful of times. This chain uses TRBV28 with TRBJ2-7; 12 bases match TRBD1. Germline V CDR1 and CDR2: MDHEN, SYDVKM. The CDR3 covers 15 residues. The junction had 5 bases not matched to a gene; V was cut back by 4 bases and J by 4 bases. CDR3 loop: CASSSGQGARYEQYF. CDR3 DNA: TGTGCCAGCAGTTCGGGACAGGGGGCTCGGTACGAGCAGTACTTC. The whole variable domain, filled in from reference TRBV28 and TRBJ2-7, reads DVKVTQSSRYLVKRTGEKVFLECVQDMDHENMFWYRQDPGLGLRLIYFSYDVKMKEKGDIPEGYSVSREKKERFSLILESASTNQTSMYLCASSSGQGARYEQYFGPGTRLTVT.

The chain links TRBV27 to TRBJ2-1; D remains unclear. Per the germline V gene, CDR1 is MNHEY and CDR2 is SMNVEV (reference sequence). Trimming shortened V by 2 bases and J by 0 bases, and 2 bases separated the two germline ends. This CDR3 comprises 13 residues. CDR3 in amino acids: CASSLNSYNEQFF. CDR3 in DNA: TGTGCCAGCAGTTTAAACTCCTACAATGAGCAGTTCTTC.

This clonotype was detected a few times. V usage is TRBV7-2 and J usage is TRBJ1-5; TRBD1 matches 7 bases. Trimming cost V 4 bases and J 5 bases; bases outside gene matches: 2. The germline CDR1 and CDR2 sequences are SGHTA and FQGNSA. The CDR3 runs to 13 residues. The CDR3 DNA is TGTGCCAGCAGCTATGACAGGGATCAGCCCCAGCATTTT. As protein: CASSYDRDQPQHF.

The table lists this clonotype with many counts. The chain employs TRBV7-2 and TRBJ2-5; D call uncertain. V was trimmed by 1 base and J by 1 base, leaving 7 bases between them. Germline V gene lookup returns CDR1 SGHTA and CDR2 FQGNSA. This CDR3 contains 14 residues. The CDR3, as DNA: TGTGCCAGCAGCTTAGGCCGGTCCCAAGAGACCCAGTACTTC. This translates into CASSLGRSQETQYF.

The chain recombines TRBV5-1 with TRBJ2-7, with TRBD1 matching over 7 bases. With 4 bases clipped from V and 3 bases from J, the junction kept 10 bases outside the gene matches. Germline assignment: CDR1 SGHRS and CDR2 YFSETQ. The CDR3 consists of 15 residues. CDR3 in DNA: TGCGCCAGCAGCCTAGGTGGGACAGCTATCTACGAGCAGTACTTC. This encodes CASSLGGTAIYEQYF.

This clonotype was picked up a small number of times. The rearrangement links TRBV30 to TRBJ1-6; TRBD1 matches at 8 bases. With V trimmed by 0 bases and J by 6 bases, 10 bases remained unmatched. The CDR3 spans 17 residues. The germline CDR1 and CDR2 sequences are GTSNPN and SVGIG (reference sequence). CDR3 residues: CAWSVIQGAIVNSPLHF. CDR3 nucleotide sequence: TGTGCCTGGAGTGTAATCCAGGGGGCAATTGTTAATTCACCCCTCCACTTT.

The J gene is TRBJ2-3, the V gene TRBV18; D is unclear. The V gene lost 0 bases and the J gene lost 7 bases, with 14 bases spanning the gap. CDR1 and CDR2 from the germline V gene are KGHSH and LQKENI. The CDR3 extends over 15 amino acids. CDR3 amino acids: CASSPPGTKVHTQYF. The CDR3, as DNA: TGTGCCAGCTCACCACCGGGAACGAAGGTCCATACGCAGTATTTT.

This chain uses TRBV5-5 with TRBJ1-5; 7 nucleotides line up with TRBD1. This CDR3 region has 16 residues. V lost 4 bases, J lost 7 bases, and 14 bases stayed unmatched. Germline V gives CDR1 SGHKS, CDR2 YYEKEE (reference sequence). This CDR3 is CASSPWDRRAKQPQHF. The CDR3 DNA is TGTGCCAGCAGCCCATGGGACAGAAGGGCGAAACAGCCCCAGCATTTT.

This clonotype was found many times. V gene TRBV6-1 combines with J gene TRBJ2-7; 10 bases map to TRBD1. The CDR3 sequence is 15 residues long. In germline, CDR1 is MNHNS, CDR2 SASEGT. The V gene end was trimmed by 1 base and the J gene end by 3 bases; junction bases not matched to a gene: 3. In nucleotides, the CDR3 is TGTGCCAGCAGTGAAGGACAGGGGGCTTTCTACGAGCAGTACTTC. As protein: CASSEGQGAFYEQYF.

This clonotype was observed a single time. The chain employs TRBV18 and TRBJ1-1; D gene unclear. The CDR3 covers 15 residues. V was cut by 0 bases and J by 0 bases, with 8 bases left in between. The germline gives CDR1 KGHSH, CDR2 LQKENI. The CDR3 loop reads CASSPPSKMNTEAFF. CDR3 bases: TGTGCCAGCTCACCACCGAGCAAGATGAACACTGAAGCTTTCTTT.

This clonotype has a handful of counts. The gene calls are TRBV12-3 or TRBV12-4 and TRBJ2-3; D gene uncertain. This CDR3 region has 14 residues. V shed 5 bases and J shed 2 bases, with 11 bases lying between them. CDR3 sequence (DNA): TGTGCCAGCAGTCCGGGCGGATCCACAGATACGCAGTATTTT. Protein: CASSPGGSTDTQYF.

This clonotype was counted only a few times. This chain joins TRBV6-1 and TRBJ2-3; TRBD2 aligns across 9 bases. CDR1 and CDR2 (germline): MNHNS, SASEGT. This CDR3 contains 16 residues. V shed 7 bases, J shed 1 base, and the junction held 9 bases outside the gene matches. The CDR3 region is CASNLLAGRRTDTQYF. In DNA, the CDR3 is TGTGCCAGCAACCTACTAGCGGGCCGCCGCACAGATACGCAGTATTTT.

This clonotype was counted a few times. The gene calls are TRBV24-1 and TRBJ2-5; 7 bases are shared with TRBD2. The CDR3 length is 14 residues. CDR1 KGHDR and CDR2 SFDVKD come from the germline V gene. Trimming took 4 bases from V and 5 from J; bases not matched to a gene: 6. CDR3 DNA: TGTGCCACCAGTGAGATGGGGGGGGGGGAGACCCAGTACTTC. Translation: CATSEMGGGETQYF.

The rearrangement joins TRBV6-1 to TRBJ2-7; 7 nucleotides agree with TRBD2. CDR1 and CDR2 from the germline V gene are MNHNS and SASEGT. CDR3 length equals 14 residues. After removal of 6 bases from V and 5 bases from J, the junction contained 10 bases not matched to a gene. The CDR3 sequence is CASRSGGSSNEQYF. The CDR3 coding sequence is TGTGCCAGCAGATCTGGCGGGAGTAGCAACGAGCAGTACTTC.

CDR3 residues: CSAREEASSPYEQYF. The CDR3 coding sequence is TGCAGTGCTAGAGAAGAGGCCAGCTCCCCCTACGAGCAGTACTTC. The chain links TRBV20-1 to TRBJ2-7; no reliable D call. The V gene's germline CDR1 is DFQATT and CDR2 SNEGSKA (reference sequence). The length of the CDR3 is 15 residues. The V end was cut by 0 bases, the J end by 2 bases, with 14 bases between.

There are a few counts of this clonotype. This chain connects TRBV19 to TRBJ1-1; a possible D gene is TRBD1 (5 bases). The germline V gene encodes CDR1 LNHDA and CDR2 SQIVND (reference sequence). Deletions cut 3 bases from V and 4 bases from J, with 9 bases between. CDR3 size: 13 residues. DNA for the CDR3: TGTGCCAGTAGTATCTGGGGGATCACTGAAGCTTTCTTT. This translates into CASSIWGITEAFF. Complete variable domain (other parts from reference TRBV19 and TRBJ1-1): DGGITQSPKYLFRKEGQNVTLSCEQNLNHDAMYWYRQDPGQGLRLIYYSQIVNDFQKGDIAEGYSVSREKKESFPLTVTSAQKNPTAFYLCASSIWGITEAFFGQGTRLTVV.

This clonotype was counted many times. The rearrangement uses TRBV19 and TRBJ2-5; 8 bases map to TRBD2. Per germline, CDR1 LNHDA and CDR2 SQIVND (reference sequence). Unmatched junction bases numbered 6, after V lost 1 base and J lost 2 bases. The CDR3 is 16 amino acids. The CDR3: CASSIAYSGTQETQYF. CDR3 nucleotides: TGTGCCAGTAGTATAGCGTATAGCGGGACTCAAGAGACCCAGTACTTC. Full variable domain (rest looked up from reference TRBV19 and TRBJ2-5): DGGITQSPKYLFRKEGQNVTLSCEQNLNHDAMYWYRQDPGQGLRLIYYSQIVNDFQKGDIAEGYSVSREKKESFPLTVTSAQKNPTAFYLCASSIAYSGTQETQYFGPGTRLLVL.

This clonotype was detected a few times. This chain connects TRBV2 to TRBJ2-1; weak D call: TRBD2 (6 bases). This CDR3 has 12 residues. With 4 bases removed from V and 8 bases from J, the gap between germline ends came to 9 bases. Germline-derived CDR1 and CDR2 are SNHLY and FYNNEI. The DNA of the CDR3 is TGTGCCAGCAGTGGAGGAGGGCATGAGCAGTTCTTC. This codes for CASSGGGHEQFF.

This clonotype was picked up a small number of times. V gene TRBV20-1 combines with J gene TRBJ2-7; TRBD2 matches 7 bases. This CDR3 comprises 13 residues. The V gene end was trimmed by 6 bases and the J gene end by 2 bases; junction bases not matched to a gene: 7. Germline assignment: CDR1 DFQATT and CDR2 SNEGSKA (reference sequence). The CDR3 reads CSAPEAGTYEQYF. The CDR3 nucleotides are TGCAGTGCCCCTGAAGCGGGGACCTACGAGCAGTACTTC.

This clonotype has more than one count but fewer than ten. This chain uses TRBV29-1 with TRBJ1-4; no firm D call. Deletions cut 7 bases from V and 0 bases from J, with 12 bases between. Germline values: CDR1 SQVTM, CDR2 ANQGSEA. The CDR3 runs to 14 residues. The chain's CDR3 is CSAGYGATNEKLFF. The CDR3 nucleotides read TGCAGCGCCGGTTACGGGGCAACTAATGAAAAACTGTTTTTT.

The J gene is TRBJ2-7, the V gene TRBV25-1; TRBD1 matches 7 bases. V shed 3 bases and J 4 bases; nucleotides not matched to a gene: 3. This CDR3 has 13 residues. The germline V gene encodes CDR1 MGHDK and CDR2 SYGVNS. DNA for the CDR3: TGTGCCAGCAGTGAGATACAGGGGTACGAGCAGTACTTC. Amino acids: CASSEIQGYEQYF.

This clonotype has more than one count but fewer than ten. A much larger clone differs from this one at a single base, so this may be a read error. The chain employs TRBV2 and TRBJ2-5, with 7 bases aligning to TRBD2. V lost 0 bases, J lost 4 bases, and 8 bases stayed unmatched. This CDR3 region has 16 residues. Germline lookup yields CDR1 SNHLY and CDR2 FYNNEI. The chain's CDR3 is CASSEALAGAGETQYF. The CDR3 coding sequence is TGTGCCAGCAGTGAAGCGCTTGCGGGAGCCGGAGAGACCCAGTACTTC.

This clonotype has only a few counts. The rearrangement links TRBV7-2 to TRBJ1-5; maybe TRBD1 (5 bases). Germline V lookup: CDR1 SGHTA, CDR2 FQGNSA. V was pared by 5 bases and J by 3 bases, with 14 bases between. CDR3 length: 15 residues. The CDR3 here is CASSPRRGDNQPQHF. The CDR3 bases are TGTGCCAGCAGCCCGCGGCGGGGGGACAATCAGCCCCAGCATTTT.